Below are 13 T cell receptor beta chains sequenced from a single sample in a study of monozygotic twins with inflammatory bowel disease. TCRdb reprocessed the 5' RACE reads; each CDR3 protein has one entry and no DNA is given. This sample contains some 400,000 distinct CDR3 sequences. The material sequenced was blood. Receptor source: a human donor with ulcerative colitis or Crohn's disease, or a healthy co-twin of an affected twin (not recorded which).

The rearrangement links TRBV29-1 to TRBJ2-4. This CDR3 is 15 amino acids long. The V gene's germline CDR1 is SQVTM and CDR2 ANQGSEA. CDR3 protein: CSVEWAELAKNIQYF.

This chain connects TRBV29-1 to TRBJ2-6. The CDR3 runs to 16 residues. Per germline, CDR1 SQVTM and CDR2 ANQGSEA. CDR3 amino acids: CSVEWTGSSGANVLTF.

V and J are TRBV24-1 and TRBJ1-2. Germline V gene data show CDR1 as KGHDR and CDR2 as SFDVKD. This CDR3 comprises 12 residues. The CDR3: CATSRQDYGYTF.

The chain combines TRBV9 with TRBJ2-7; lacking DNA, the TRBD2 call made by TCRdb goes unchecked. Germline loops: CDR1 SGDLS, CDR2 YYNGEE. The CDR3 totals 17 residues. CDR3 sequence: CASSSGEGRGAPYEQYF.

The chain combines TRBV5-8 with TRBJ2-1; TCRdb's D gene call, TRBD2, goes unchecked for lack of DNA. The CDR3 is 15 residues long. Germline loops: CDR1 SGHTS, CDR2 YDEGEE. CDR3 sequence reads: CASSSGETRGNEQFF.

The chain couples TRBV29-1 to TRBJ2-5. CDR1 is SQVTM, CDR2 ANQGSEA, per germline. The CDR3 is 12 amino acids. The CDR3 loop is CSVVGTKQAQYF.

The CDR3 loop reads CSVQGVSGYTF. This chain joins TRBV29-1 and TRBJ1-2; TCRdb's assignment of TRBD1 cannot be checked, as there is no DNA. The CDR3 loop spans 11 amino acids. CDR1 is SQVTM and CDR2 is ANQGSEA in the germline V gene. Full variable domain (outside the CDR3, taken from reference TRBV29-1 and TRBJ1-2): SAVISQKPSRDICQRGTSLTIQCQVDSQVTMMFWYRQQPGQSLTLIATANQGSEATYESGFVIDKFPISRPNLTFSTLTVSNMSPEDSSIYLCSVQGVSGYTFGSGTRLTVV.

This chain joins TRBV10-3 and TRBJ2-5. Germline V gives CDR1 ENHRY, CDR2 SYGVKD. CDR3 size: 12 residues. The CDR3 sequence: CAASGFQETQYF.

The V and J genes are TRBV28 and TRBJ2-3; TCRdb outputs TRBD1, but without DNA this stays unchecked. There are 13 residues in the CDR3. Germline V gene lookup returns CDR1 MDHEN and CDR2 SYDVKM. The CDR3 loop reads CASRVQGSDTQYF.

The chain's CDR3 is CASSLQGARTDTQYF. V gene TRBV5-1 combines with J gene TRBJ2-3; TCRdb names TRBD1, which stays unverified in the absence of DNA. CDR1 SGHRS and CDR2 YFSETQ come from the germline V gene. The CDR3 is 15 amino acids.

This CDR3 is CSARDGLASVHTQYF. The chain is built from TRBV20-1 and TRBJ2-3; the D call of TRBD2 rests on TCRdb alone, since no DNA is present to check it. There are 15 residues in the CDR3. CDR1 and CDR2 from the germline V gene are DFQATT and SNEGSKA (reference sequence).

The V and J genes are TRBV6-6 and TRBJ2-3; the TCRdb call, TRBD2, lacks DNA for checking. This CDR3 is 14 amino acids long. Germline V gives CDR1 MNHNY, CDR2 SVGAGI (reference sequence). The CDR3 protein is CATSTTSPTDTQYF.

The V gene is TRBV10-3, the J gene TRBJ2-7; checking the TCRdb D call of TRBD2 is not possible without DNA. The CDR3 runs 12 residues. Germline V CDR1 and CDR2: ENHRY, SYGVKD. This chain's CDR3 is CAISPEGYEQYF.